These T cell receptor beta chains were read from a single sample in a study of ipilimumab plus nivolumab after autologous stem cell transplantation. Data came from immunoSEQ multiplex PCR; TCRdb stores just in-frame clones and leaves some out. The table has about 84,000 clones, 83% seen once. Sequences were derived from PBMCs, sampled in a trial of ipilimumab plus nivolumab as post-transplant consolidation. The source is a male donor with diffuse large B-cell lymphoma. Each CDR3 is given with its conserved first and last residue. The D gene is left open where the match is weak. Clone sizes are given selectively: once, few, many, or a class where the clone is expanded.

d_gene | abundance | j_gene | v_gene | CDR3nt | CDR3aa
. | . | TRBJ2-3 | TRBV2 | TGTGCCAGCGTCACACAGGGACTGGGCACAGATACGCAGTATTTT | CASVTQGLGTDTQYF
TRBD2 | . | TRBJ2-1 | TRBV5-1 | TGCGCCAGCACCTCTAGCGGGTCCCACAATGAGCAGTTCTTC | CASTSSGSHNEQFF
. | . | TRBJ2-5 | TRBV5-6 | TGTGCCAGCAGCTTGTTGCGGGGCGCAGACCAAGAGACCCAGTACTTC | CASSLLRGADQETQYF
. | . | TRBJ1-3 | TRBV5-6 | TGTGCCAGCAGCTCCCTACCCCTCTCGGGAAACACCATATATTTT | CASSSLPLSGNTIYF
TRBD1 | . | TRBJ1-2 | TRBV19 | TGTGCCAGTAGTGCATACGGGACAGGGGAGTATGGCTACACCTTC | CASSAYGTGEYGYTF
. | . | TRBJ2-2 | TRBV4-1 | TGCGCCAGCAGCCAAGTTCCCGGGGAAAGCGGGGAGCTGTTTTTT | CASSQVPGESGELFF
TRBD2 | . | TRBJ2-2 | TRBV6-4 | TGTGCCAGGGGAAATACTAGCGGGGGACCCGGGGAGCTGTTTTTT | CARGNTSGGPGELFF
TRBD2 | . | TRBJ2-3 | TRBV19 | TGTGCCAGTAGTATTGGTAGCGGGGGCACCACAGATACGCAGTATTTT | CASSIGSGGTTDTQYF
. | few | TRBJ1-1 | TRBV19 | TGTGCCAGTAGTGTGGGGACAACGGCTTTCTTT | CASSVGTTAFF
TRBD2 | . | TRBJ2-3 | TRBV5-4 | TGTGCCAGCAGCTTCGGGACTAGCAGGAGCGATACGCAGTATTTT | CASSFGTSRSDTQYF
. | . | TRBJ2-5 | TRBV11-2 | TGTGCCAGCAGCTTCCGGAGGACGGAGACCCAGTACTTC | CASSFRRTETQYF
TRBD1 | few | TRBJ1-6 | TRBV28 | TGTGCCAGCAGTAGAAGGGGGCGTTATCCCCTCCACTTT | CASSRRGRYPLHF
. | . | TRBJ1-4 | TRBV6-5 | TGTGCCAGCAGTTATTCGGGGGGCGGTGAACTGTTTTTT | CASSYSGGGELFF
. | . | TRBJ2-7 | TRBV7-9 | TGTGCCAGCAGCGGGGTGACTTCCTACGAGCAGTACTTC | CASSGVTSYEQYF
. | few | TRBJ2-4 | TRBV2 | TGTGCCAGCAGTGAACAGGGTACCGTGGGGGACATTCAGTACTTC | CASSEQGTVGDIQYF
TRBD1 | . | TRBJ2-1 | TRBV18 | TGTGCCAGCTCACCACCAGGTTTCGCCGGGACAGGGGGCGATGAGCAGTTCTTC | CASSPPGFAGTGGDEQFF
. | . | TRBJ2-3 | TRBV6-1 | TGTGCCAGCAGTGAGCGGGGTTCGGGCACAGATACGCAGTATTTT | CASSERGSGTDTQYF
TRBD2 | . | TRBJ2-2 | TRBV2 | TGTGCCAGCAGTGAACGGGGGGAAGACGGGGAGCTGTTTTTT | CASSERGEDGELFF
TRBD2 | once | TRBJ2-5 | TRBV19 | TGTGCCAGTAGTTTGTCTCCGGGACTAGCGGGCGAGACCCAGTACTTC | CASSLSPGLAGETQYF
. | . | TRBJ2-1 | TRBV7-3 | TGTGCCAGCAGCTTACGGGAGTACAATGAGCAGTTCTTC | CASSLREYNEQFF
TRBD2 | once | TRBJ2-2 | TRBV7-2 | TGTGCCAGCAGCGGAGCCGGGACTAGCGGGGGGCGTAACACCGGGGAGCTGTTTTTT | CASSGAGTSGGRNTGELFF
TRBD1 | . | TRBJ2-2 | TRBV5-6 | TGTGCCAGCAGCCTAGGGTCAGGGGGTAGGGGCACCGGGGAGCTGTTTTTT | CASSLGSGGRGTGELFF